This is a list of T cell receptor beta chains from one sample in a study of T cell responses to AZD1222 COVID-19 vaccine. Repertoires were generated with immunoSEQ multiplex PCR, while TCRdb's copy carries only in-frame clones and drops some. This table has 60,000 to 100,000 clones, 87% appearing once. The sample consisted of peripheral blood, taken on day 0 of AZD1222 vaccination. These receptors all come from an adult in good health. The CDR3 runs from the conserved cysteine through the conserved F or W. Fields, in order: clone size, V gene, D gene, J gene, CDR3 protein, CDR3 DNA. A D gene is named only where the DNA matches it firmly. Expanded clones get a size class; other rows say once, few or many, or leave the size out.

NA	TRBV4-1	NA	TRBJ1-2	CASSQSQGNGYTF	TGCGCCAGCAGCCAATCACAGGGTAACGGCTACACCTTC
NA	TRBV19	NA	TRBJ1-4	CASSRPPPRQEKLFF	TGTGCCAGTAGTCGCCCTCCCCCCCGACAGGAAAAACTGTTTTTT
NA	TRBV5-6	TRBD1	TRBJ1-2	CASSPRTGGVYTF	TGTGCCTCCTCCCCGAGGACAGGGGGTGTCTACACCTTC
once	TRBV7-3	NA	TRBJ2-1	CASSPRGPIEQFF	TGTGCCAGCAGCCCCCGAGGCCCAATCGAGCAGTTCTTC
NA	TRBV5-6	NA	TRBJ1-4	CASSLPGENEKLFF	TGTGCCAGCAGCTTACCAGGCGAGAATGAAAAACTGTTTTTT
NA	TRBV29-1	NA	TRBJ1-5	CSVAQGGQPQHF	TGCAGCGTTGCGCAGGGCGGGCAGCCCCAGCATTTT
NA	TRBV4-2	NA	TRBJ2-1	CASSQDVRAEQFF	TGTGCCAGCAGCCAAGATGTGCGCGCGGAGCAGTTCTTC
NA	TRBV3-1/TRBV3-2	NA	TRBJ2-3	CASSQVVTSDTQYF	TGTGCCAGCAGCCAGGTTGTGACTAGTGATACGCAGTATTTT
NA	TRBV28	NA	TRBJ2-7	CATNIAVDKQYF	TGTGCCACCAATATAGCTGTGGACAAGCAGTACTTC
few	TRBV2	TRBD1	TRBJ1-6	CASTGQGNSPLHF	TGTGCCAGCACCGGACAGGGTAATTCACCCCTCCACTTT
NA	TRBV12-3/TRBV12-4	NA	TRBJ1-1	CASSSGNRAFF	TGTGCCAGCAGCTCAGGGAACCGAGCTTTCTTT
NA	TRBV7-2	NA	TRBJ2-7	CASSSTAEGIYEQYF	TGTGCCAGCAGCTCTACAGCCGAGGGAATCTACGAGCAGTACTTC
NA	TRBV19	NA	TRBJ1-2	CASSILTDPYGYTF	TGTGCCAGTAGTATCCTGACGGATCCCTATGGCTACACCTTC
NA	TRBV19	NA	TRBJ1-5	CASSPNGAGGNQPQHF	TGTGCCAGTAGTCCCAACGGAGCCGGTGGCAATCAGCCCCAGCATTTT
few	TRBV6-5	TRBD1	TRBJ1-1	CASSYRTGGNTEAFF	TGTGCCAGCAGTTACCGGACAGGGGGGAACACTGAAGCTTTCTTT
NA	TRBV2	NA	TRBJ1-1	CASILRRFEAFF	TGTGCCAGCATTCTCCGGAGATTTGAAGCTTTCTTT
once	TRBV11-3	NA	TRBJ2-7	CASSDGQYEQYF	TGTGCCAGCAGCGACGGGCAGTACGAGCAGTACTTC
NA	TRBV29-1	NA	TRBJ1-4	CSVRERERGNEKLFF	TGCAGCGTTCGGGAGAGGGAGAGGGGGAATGAAAAACTGTTTTTT
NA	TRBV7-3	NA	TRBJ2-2	CASSLKGTGELFF	TGTGCCAGCAGCTTAAAAGGGACCGGGGAGCTGTTTTTT
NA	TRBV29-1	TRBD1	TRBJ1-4	CSARGTNEKLFF	TGCAGCGCCAGGGGGACTAATGAAAAACTGTTTTTT
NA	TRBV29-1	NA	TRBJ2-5	CSVEDGIRDLEETQYF	TGCAGCGTTGAAGATGGAATCCGGGACTTGGAAGAGACCCAGTACTTC
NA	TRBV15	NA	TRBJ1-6	CATSREPPGQRNSPLHF	TGTGCCACCAGCAGAGAACCACCGGGACAAAGGAATTCACCCCTCCACTTT
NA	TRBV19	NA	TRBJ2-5	CASSPGDRETQYF	TGTGCCAGTAGTCCGGGGGACCGGGAGACCCAGTACTTC
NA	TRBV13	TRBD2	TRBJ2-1	CASSLQLLAGDNEQFF	TGTGCCAGCAGCTTACAGTTACTAGCGGGAGACAATGAGCAGTTCTTC